This T cell receptor (beta chain) is drawn from a study of patients and donors after allogeneic stem cell transplantation. In TCRdb, the RT-PCR reads were re-called with MiXCR into one record per CDR3 protein. The sample includes hundreds of thousands of distinct CDR3 sequences, around an eighth of them seen just once. Only a few counts were recorded for this clonotype. Deletions cut 5 bases from V and 5 bases from J, with 13 bases between. CDR3 size: 13 residues. From germline, CDR1 is DFQATT and CDR2 SNEGSKA (reference sequence). The specimen was blood, either unsorted or a sorted T cell fraction (not recorded which). The V gene is TRBV20-1, the J gene TRBJ1-5, with D tentatively TRBD1 (5 bases). The receptor's source is a human donor who was either an allogeneic HSCT recipient or a stem cell or donor lymphocyte infusion donor (not recorded which). It is not recorded whose cells these are; they may come from a transplant donor. As DNA, the CDR3 is TGCAGTGCTGGAGGGGATAGGTATCAGCCCCAGCATTTT. This gives the protein CSAGGDRYQPQHF.